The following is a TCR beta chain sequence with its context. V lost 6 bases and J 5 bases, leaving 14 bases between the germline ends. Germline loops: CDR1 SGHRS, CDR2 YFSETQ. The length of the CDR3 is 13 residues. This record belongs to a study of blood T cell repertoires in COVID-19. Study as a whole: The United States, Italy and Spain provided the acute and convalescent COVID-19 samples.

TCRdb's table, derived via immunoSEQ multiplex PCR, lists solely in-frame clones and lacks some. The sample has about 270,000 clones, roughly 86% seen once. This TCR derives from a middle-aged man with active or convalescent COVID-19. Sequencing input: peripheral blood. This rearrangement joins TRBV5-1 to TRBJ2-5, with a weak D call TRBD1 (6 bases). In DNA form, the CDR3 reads TGCGCCAGCAAAGTAGGGGGAAAGGAGACCCAGTACTTC. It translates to CASKVGGKETQYF.